The 27 T cell receptor beta chains below come from one sample, sequenced in a study of regulatory T cells in long-lasting Graves disease. To make TCR beta libraries, researchers used iRepertoire HTBI primers and Arm-PCR of CDR3 regions. TCRdb re-analysed the multiplex PCR reads in MiXCR, keeping a single row per CDR3 protein. The repertoire has about 610,000 distinct CDR3 sequences, about 16% of them found once; the top ten carry around 12%. Documented time point: newly diagnosed GD, antithyroid drugs for less than 3 months. Isolated PBMC RNA provided the starting material for the TCR library. In addition, the sample was reused for a study of T cells in Graves' hyperthyroidism and ophthalmopathy.

The starting material was peripheral blood mononuclear cells (PBMCs), obtained at new diagnosis, from a patient treated with antithyroid drugs. The receptors derive from a man younger than 35 with Graves disease.

The rearrangement links TRBV20-1 to TRBJ2-7; TRBD2 aligns across 7 bases. The CDR3 extends over 15 amino acids. The junction had 18 bases not matched to a gene; V was cut back by 4 bases and J by 9 bases. Germline V lookup: CDR1 DFQATT, CDR2 SNEGSKA (reference sequence). CDR3 nucleotides: TGCAGTGCTATCACACCGGGGTCCTTGCGGGAGATGCAGTACTTC. It is translated as CSAITPGSLREMQYF.

The V gene is TRBV7-3, the J gene TRBJ2-5; 7 bases map to TRBD2. J was trimmed by 5 bases and V by 1 base; bases with no gene match: 7. This CDR3 is 15 amino acids long. CDR1 and CDR2 from the germline V gene are SGHTA and FQGTGA. The CDR3: CASSLRGEGRETQYF. The CDR3 DNA is TGTGCCAGCAGCTTAAGGGGGGAGGGCCGGGAGACCCAGTACTTC. Complete variable domain (other parts from reference TRBV7-3 and TRBJ2-5): GAGVSQTPSNKVTEKGKYVELRCDPISGHTALYWYRQSLGQGPEFLIYFQGTGAADDSGLPNDRFFAVRPEGSVSTLKIQRTERGDSAVYLCASSLRGEGRETQYFGPGTRLLVL.

The genes are TRBV7-3 and TRBJ2-5; D is possibly TRBD2 (6 bases). V was trimmed by 5 bases and J by 1 base, leaving 11 bases between them. This CDR3 region has 14 residues. Germline assignment: CDR1 SGHTA and CDR2 FQGTGA. The CDR3 here is CASSQMGGQETQYF. The CDR3 nucleotides are TGTGCCAGCAGCCAGATGGGGGGCCAAGAGACCCAGTACTTC.

This clonotype was counted a few times. V is TRBV10-2 and J is TRBJ2-1; D not certain. This CDR3 comprises 14 residues. Trimming took 3 bases from V and 10 from J, leaving 16 bases between them. Germline loops: CDR1 WSHSY, CDR2 SAAADI. The CDR3 coding sequence is TGCGCCAGCAGTGACCGGGTTCCAACCCAGGAGCAGTTCTTC. Amino acids: CASSDRVPTQEQFF.

The table lists this clonotype with many counts. J is TRBJ2-7 and V is TRBV27; TRBD1 agrees at 7 bases. This CDR3 contains 13 residues. CDR1 is MNHEY, CDR2 SMNVEV, per germline (reference sequence). Trimming at V came to 2 bases and at J to 4 bases, leaving 2 bases not matched to a gene. CDR3 coding DNA: TGTGCCAGCAGTTTAAAACAGGGGTACGAGCAGTACTTC. Its protein product is CASSLKQGYEQYF.

The sample holds many counts of this clonotype. The V gene is TRBV27, the J gene TRBJ2-1; 10 bases map to TRBD1. V dropped 3 bases and J dropped 6; count of bases not matched to a gene: 2. The CDR3 is 14 residues long. Germline lookup yields CDR1 MNHEY and CDR2 SMNVEV (reference sequence). This CDR3 reads CASSLGTGVNEQFF. The CDR3 DNA sequence: TGTGCCAGCAGTTTGGGGACAGGGGTCAATGAGCAGTTCTTC.

Worth noting for this clonotype: A much larger clone lies a single base off, so this may be a read error. In DNA form, the CDR3 reads TGCAGTGCTGGTAAGGTCCTGAACACTGAAGCTTTCTTT. The encoded protein is CSAGKVLNTEAFF. The chain employs TRBV20-1 and TRBJ1-1; D is unclear. Trimming removed 5 bases from V and 0 bases from J, with 10 bases in between. This CDR3 region has 13 residues. The germline V gene encodes CDR1 DFQATT and CDR2 SNEGSKA (reference sequence).

This clonotype has more than one count but fewer than ten. This chain's CDR3 is CASSFGQGSGGYTF. The CDR3 coding sequence is TGTGCCAGCAGCTTTGGACAGGGATCGGGAGGCTACACCTTC. The chain employs TRBV7-2 and TRBJ1-2, with 8 bases identical to TRBD1. This CDR3 is 14 amino acids long. CDR1 and CDR2 (germline): SGHTA, FQGNSA. After removal of 3 bases from V and 8 bases from J, the junction contained 8 bases not matched to a gene.

The rearrangement uses TRBV14 and TRBJ1-5; D uncertain. V was clipped by 1 base and J by 9 bases, with 10 bases between them. Germline lookup yields CDR1 SGHDN and CDR2 FVKESK. The CDR3 covers 13 residues. This chain's CDR3 is CASSQAPVGPQHF. In nucleotides, the CDR3 is TGTGCCAGCAGCCAAGCGCCAGTCGGGCCCCAGCATTTT.

This clonotype was detected ten times or more. The rearrangement joins TRBV5-6 to TRBJ1-2, with TRBD1 as a possible D gene (5 bases). Trimming cost V 4 bases and J 8 bases, with 21 bases left between them. Germline lookup yields CDR1 SGHDT and CDR2 YYEEEE. The CDR3 covers 15 residues. The CDR3 protein is CASSSIVRDSRGYTF. In DNA form, the CDR3 reads TGTGCCAGCAGCAGTATAGTCCGGGACTCTCGCGGCTACACCTTC.

The V call is TRBV16, the J call TRBJ2-7, with 12 bases that match TRBD2. The trim removed 3 bases at V and 5 bases at J, leaving 5 bases unmatched. Germline CDR1 KGHSY, CDR2 FQNENV. This CDR3 region has 15 residues. CDR3 residues: CASSQTSGSPHEQYF. CDR3 bases: TGTGCCAGCAGCCAGACTAGCGGGAGCCCCCACGAGCAGTACTTC.

About this clonotype: A much more abundant neighbour one base away suggests this may be a read error. The chain joins TRBV5-1 to TRBJ2-7; 7 nucleotides line up with TRBD1. CDR3 length: 14 amino acids. V was clipped by 2 bases and J by 9 bases; unmatched bases: 11. Per germline, CDR1 SGHRS and CDR2 YFSETQ. Here the CDR3 reads CASSLNRGLSVQYF. The CDR3 nucleotides read TGCGCCAGCAGCTTAAACAGGGGCCTCTCGGTGCAGTACTTC.

J is TRBJ1-2 and V is TRBV2; D is possibly TRBD1 (6 bases). V lost 5 bases and J lost 7, with 14 bases in between. Germline CDR1 is SNHLY and CDR2 is FYNNEI. This CDR3 region has 13 residues. The CDR3 DNA reads TGTGCCAGCAGTACCCAGGGGAGGGTTGGCTACACCTTC. Its protein is CASSTQGRVGYTF.

The chain couples TRBV27 to TRBJ1-1; tentative D call: TRBD1 (6 bases). V gave up 1 base and J gave up 5 bases, with 11 bases separating them. Germline assignment: CDR1 MNHEY and CDR2 SMNVEV (reference sequence). There are 14 residues in the CDR3. The CDR3 bases are TGTGCCAGCAGTTTATTGCAGGGGTGGACTGAAGCTTTCTTT. Protein product: CASSLLQGWTEAFF.

This chain connects TRBV12-3 or TRBV12-4 to TRBJ2-7, with D perhaps matching TRBD1 (6 bases). With 6 bases removed from V and 8 bases from J, the gap between germline ends came to 20 bases. The CDR3 is 14 amino acids. CDR3 amino acids: CASRRPGHGTKQYF. The DNA for the CDR3 is TGTGCCAGCAGGAGGCCGGGACACGGGACGAAGCAGTACTTC.

The J gene is TRBJ2-7, the V gene TRBV4-1; no definite D call. Germline V CDR1 and CDR2: MGHRA, YSYEKL. This CDR3 has 13 amino acids. V was clipped by 0 bases and J by 2 bases, with 5 bases between them. CDR3: CASSQDQPYEQYF. In DNA form, the CDR3 reads TGCGCCAGCAGCCAAGATCAACCCTACGAGCAGTACTTC.

This clonotype was seen many times. The CDR3 here is CASSGDKGGYNEQFF. The DNA for the CDR3 is TGTGCCAGCAGTGGGGACAAGGGGGGGTACAATGAGCAGTTCTTC. This chain uses TRBV2 with TRBJ2-1; weak D call: TRBD2 (7 bases). V gave up 4 bases and J gave up 4 bases, with 14 bases separating them. The length of the CDR3 is 15 residues. CDR1 is SNHLY, CDR2 FYNNEI, per germline.

This clonotype was observed many times. V and J are TRBV12-3 or TRBV12-4 and TRBJ1-1; TRBD1 matches at 7 bases. This CDR3 comprises 14 residues. The J segment lost 5 bases and the V segment lost 4 bases, leaving 7 bases of the junction unmatched. In nucleotides, the CDR3 is TGTGCCAGCAGTTCAGGGGGACTTGGAACTGAAGCTTTCTTT. Amino acids: CASSSGGLGTEAFF.

Many counts were recorded for this clonotype. J is TRBJ2-5 and V is TRBV12-3 or TRBV12-4; a possible D gene is TRBD2 (6 bases). V shed 1 base and J shed 7 bases, with 16 bases lying between them. This CDR3 is built from 15 residues. The CDR3 is CASSLGTTQWGTQYF. CDR3 coding DNA: TGTGCCAGCAGTTTAGGGACTACCCAGTGGGGGACCCAGTACTTC.

The chain joins TRBV6-1 to TRBJ2-3, with D hard to call. Trimming left V 2 bases short and J 6 bases short, with 15 bases between. Per the germline V gene, CDR1 is MNHNS and CDR2 is SASEGT. This CDR3 has 15 amino acids. The CDR3 spells CASSEQGHPADTQYF. The CDR3 DNA reads as TGTGCCAGCAGTGAACAAGGTCATCCCGCTGATACGCAGTATTTT.

The CDR3: CASSSSRTVYGYTF. As DNA, the CDR3 is TGTGCCAGCAGCTCGAGTCGGACAGTCTATGGCTACACCTTC. V is TRBV7-8 and J is TRBJ1-2, with D possibly being TRBD1 (6 bases). The CDR3 is made up of 14 amino acids. Germline lookup yields CDR1 SGHVS and CDR2 FQNEAQ. Trimming stripped 4 bases from V and 4 bases from J, with 13 bases between.

The genes are TRBV5-1 and TRBJ2-7, with 9 bases aligning to TRBD1. With 1 base clipped from V and 6 bases from J, the junction kept 8 bases outside the gene matches. Germline V CDR1 and CDR2: SGHRS, YFSETQ. The CDR3 runs 15 residues. CDR3 protein: CASSLRDRARGEQYF. In DNA, the CDR3 is TGCGCCAGCAGCTTGCGGGACAGGGCTCGGGGCGAGCAGTACTTC.

This clonotype was seen ten or more times. CDR3 residues: CASSEGQPGGEKLFF. The CDR3 DNA is TGCGCCAGCAGTGAAGGACAGCCCGGTGGTGAAAAACTGTTTTTT. This chain uses TRBV10-2 with TRBJ1-4, with D possibly matching TRBD1 (6 bases). Germline CDR1 and CDR2: WSHSY and SAAADI. V lost 3 bases to trimming and J lost 7 bases, with 15 bases between them. The CDR3 spans 15 residues.

This rearrangement joins TRBV19 to TRBJ2-2; D gene unclear. V gave up 3 bases and J gave up 6 bases, with 8 bases separating them. CDR3 length: 13 amino acids. Per germline, CDR1 LNHDA and CDR2 SQIVND (reference sequence). This CDR3 reads CASSIYVAGELFF. In DNA form, the CDR3 reads TGTGCCAGTAGTATTTATGTCGCCGGGGAGCTGTTTTTT.

This sequence joins TRBV9 and TRBJ2-3; the match to TRBD2 covers 16 bases. The V segment lost 3 bases and the J segment 6 bases; nucleotides outside the gene matches: 13. Per the germline V gene, CDR1 is SGDLS and CDR2 is YYNGEE. CDR3 length equals 19 residues. The CDR3 region is CASSDFGTSGRGGDDTQYF. CDR3 DNA: TGTGCCAGCAGCGATTTCGGGACTAGCGGGAGGGGAGGGGATGATACGCAGTATTTT. The whole variable domain, remainder taken from reference TRBV9 and TRBJ2-3, is DSGVTQTPKHLITATGQRVTLRCSPRSGDLSVYWYQQSLDQGLQFLIQYYNGEERAKGNILERFSAQQFPDLHSELNLSSLELGDSALYFCASSDFGTSGRGGDDTQYFGPGTRLTVL.

This clonotype has only a few counts. This chain uses TRBV29-1 with TRBJ2-1; 10 bases map to TRBD1. CDR1 and CDR2 from the germline V gene are SQVTM and ANQGSEA. V trimming: 7 bases; J trimming: 8 bases; junction bases outside the gene matches: 11. There are 14 residues in the CDR3. In DNA, the CDR3 is TGCAGCGCCTACCAACGGGACAGGGGTGATGAGCAGTTCTTC. Translated: CSAYQRDRGDEQFF.

This chain joins TRBV19 and TRBJ1-5; 8 bases match TRBD1. After removal of 7 bases from V and 6 bases from J, the junction contained 11 bases not matched to a gene. Germline V CDR1 and CDR2: LNHDA, SQIVND (reference sequence). This CDR3 is built from 15 residues. CDR3 sequence reads: CASIPDREDGQPQHF. As DNA, the CDR3 is TGTGCCAGTATCCCGGACAGGGAAGACGGTCAGCCCCAGCATTTT.